This TCR beta chain is drawn from a study of blood T cell repertoires in COVID-19. V was clipped by 1 base and J by 6 bases, with 11 bases between them. Germline V lookup: CDR1 SGDLS, CDR2 YYNGEE. The CDR3 runs to 13 residues. In the original processing: By means of reference gene primer amplification, nucleated cell counts were estimated. Sequencing was performed with immunoSEQ multiplex PCR; in TCRdb, only in-frame clones are kept and a portion is missing. For V, J and clone size, that table is used; D and trimming come from the DNA. The table records 85,000 to 100,000 clones, over 75% of them present only once.

The sample comprised peripheral blood. This TCR was recovered from a man between 60 and 70 years old with acute or convalescent COVID-19. V and J are TRBV9 and TRBJ2-7; tentative D call: TRBD1 (5 bases). CDR3 in amino acids: CASSVQGWSEQYF. The CDR3 nucleotides read TGTGCCAGCAGCGTACAGGGCTGGAGCGAGCAGTACTTC.